This T cell receptor beta chain was captured in a study of control samples from healthy donors and cancer patients. Germline V gene data show CDR1 as SNHLY and CDR2 as FYNNEI. V was clipped by 6 bases and J by 4 bases, with 17 bases between them. The CDR3 runs to 15 residues. Some clones are missing from TCRdb's copy, which holds only in-frame ones; the method was immunoSEQ multiplex PCR. This sample has some 210,000 clones, with about 89% found just once. This clone was detected only a few times. The specimen sequenced was blood. The sequence was obtained from a man aged 25-40 years in good health. The chain has TRBV2 and TRBJ2-3, with D possibly being TRBD1 or TRBD2 (5 bases each). CDR3 nucleotides: TGTGCCAGCAGGGGGGAGTTAGTGGGCCCAGATACGCAGTATTTT. Translated: CASRGELVGPDTQYF.